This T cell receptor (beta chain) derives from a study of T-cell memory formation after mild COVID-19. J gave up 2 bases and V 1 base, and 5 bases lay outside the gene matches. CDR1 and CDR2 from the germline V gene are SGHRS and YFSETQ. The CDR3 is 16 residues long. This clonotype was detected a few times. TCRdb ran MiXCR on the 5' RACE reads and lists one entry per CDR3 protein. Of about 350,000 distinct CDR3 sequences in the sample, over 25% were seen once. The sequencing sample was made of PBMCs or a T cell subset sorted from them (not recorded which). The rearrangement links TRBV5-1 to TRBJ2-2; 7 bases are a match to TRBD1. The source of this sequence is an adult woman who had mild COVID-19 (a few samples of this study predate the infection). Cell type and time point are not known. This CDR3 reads CASSLTGTANTGELFF. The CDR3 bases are TGCGCCAGCAGCTTGACCGGGACAGCTAACACCGGGGAGCTGTTTTTT. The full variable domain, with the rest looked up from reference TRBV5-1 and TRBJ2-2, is KAGVTQTPRYLIKTRGQQVTLSCSPISGHRSVSWYQQTPGQGLQFLFEYFSETQRNKGNFPGRFSGRQFSNSRSEMNVSTLELGDSALYLCASSLTGTANTGELFFGEGSRLTVL.